A single TCR beta chain is shown here with its context. The CDR3 contains 12 residues. Germline values: CDR1 SNHLY, CDR2 FYNNEI. The data derive from a study of monozygotic twins with inflammatory bowel disease. The UMIs carried a 6-nucleotide sample barcode, and they were added by template switching. With the 5' RACE reads reprocessed, TCRdb shows one record per CDR3 protein and no DNA. The sample holds roughly 330,000 distinct CDR3 sequences. The source material was blood. This receptor was obtained from a human donor with ulcerative colitis or Crohn's disease, or a healthy co-twin of an affected twin (not recorded which). This chain joins TRBV2 and TRBJ2-1; TCRdb names TRBD1, which stays unverified in the absence of DNA. This CDR3 is CASSVWGGEQFF. Combining the CDR3 with reference TRBV2 and TRBJ2-1 gives the whole variable domain EPEVTQTPSHQVTQMGQEVILRCVPISNHLYFYWYRQILGQKVEFLVSFYNNEISEKSEIFDDQFSVERPDGSNFTLKIRSTKLEDSAMYFCASSVWGGEQFFGPGTRLTVL.